A selection of T cell receptor beta chains follows, all from one sample in a study of cytomegalovirus exposure and HLA in healthy donors. TCRdb's table, derived via immunoSEQ multiplex PCR, lists solely in-frame clones and lacks some. There are roughly 150,000 clones in the sample; more than 65% occur only once, and 5% to 6.5% lies in the top ten. The sample was PBMCs. These receptors came from a man aged 25-45 years in good health and CMV-seropositive. The CDR3 runs from the conserved cysteine through the conserved F or W. The D gene is left open where the match is weak. Only part of the rows carry a size: once, few, many, or a class if the clone is expanded.

d_call: TRBD1; clone_size: .; v_call: TRBV11-3; cdr3_length: 16; j_call: TRBJ2-5; cdr3_aa: CASSLGRTGYQETQYF; cdr3_nt: TGTGCCAGCAGCTTAGGAAGGACAGGGTACCAAGAGACCCAGTACTTC
d_call: TRBD1; clone_size: .; v_call: TRBV5-5; cdr3_length: 15; j_call: TRBJ2-4; cdr3_aa: CASSLEDRVGNIQYF; cdr3_nt: TGTGCCAGCAGCCTGGAGGACAGGGTCGGAAACATTCAGTACTTC
d_call: TRBD1; clone_size: .; v_call: TRBV28; cdr3_length: 13; j_call: TRBJ2-4; cdr3_aa: CASKLTGGPVQYF; cdr3_nt: TGTGCCAGCAAACTGACAGGGGGGCCTGTTCAGTACTTC
d_call: .; clone_size: .; v_call: TRBV7-9; cdr3_length: 15; j_call: TRBJ1-4; cdr3_aa: CSSSLGRVQYEKLFF; cdr3_nt: TGTTCCAGCAGCTTAGGGCGGGTGCAATATGAAAAACTGTTTTTT
d_call: TRBD1; clone_size: .; v_call: TRBV4-2; cdr3_length: 19; j_call: TRBJ1-5; cdr3_aa: CASSQEDRLGVHSNQPQHF; cdr3_nt: TGTGCCAGCAGCCAAGAGGACAGGCTCGGGGTTCATAGCAATCAGCCCCAGCATTTT
d_call: .; clone_size: few; v_call: TRBV2; cdr3_length: 14; j_call: TRBJ2-2; cdr3_aa: CASRPGGNTGELFF; cdr3_nt: TGTGCCAGCCGACCGGGGGGCAACACCGGGGAGCTGTTTTTT
d_call: .; clone_size: few; v_call: TRBV7-2; cdr3_length: 13; j_call: TRBJ1-3; cdr3_aa: CASSPYSGNTIYF; cdr3_nt: TGTGCCAGCAGCCCTTACTCTGGAAACACCATATATTTT
d_call: TRBD2; clone_size: few; v_call: TRBV5-1; cdr3_length: 20; j_call: TRBJ2-7; cdr3_aa: CASSVRPGGLAGARTYEQYF; cdr3_nt: TGCGCCAGCAGCGTAAGGCCGGGCGGGCTAGCGGGAGCCCGCACCTACGAGCAGTACTTC
d_call: .; clone_size: .; v_call: TRBV7-9; cdr3_length: 14; j_call: TRBJ2-7; cdr3_aa: CASSLAGLPYEQYF; cdr3_nt: TGTGCCAGCAGCTTAGCGGGACTCCCCTACGAGCAGTACTTC
d_call: .; clone_size: .; v_call: TRBV7-2; cdr3_length: 19; j_call: TRBJ1-1; cdr3_aa: CASSLYFGTRGPMNTEAFF; cdr3_nt: TGTGCCAGCAGCCTCTACTTTGGTACTAGAGGGCCCATGAACACTGAAGCTTTCTTT
d_call: TRBD1; clone_size: once; v_call: TRBV5-1; cdr3_length: 15; j_call: TRBJ2-7; cdr3_aa: CASSLEGQGPNEQYF; cdr3_nt: TGCGCCAGCAGCTTGGAGGGACAGGGACCCAACGAGCAGTACTTC
d_call: .; clone_size: .; v_call: TRBV18; cdr3_length: 14; j_call: TRBJ2-5; cdr3_aa: CASSPRSREETQYF; cdr3_nt: TGTGCCAGCTCACCACGGAGCAGAGAAGAGACCCAGTACTTC
d_call: .; clone_size: .; v_call: TRBV6-5; cdr3_length: 14; j_call: TRBJ2-1; cdr3_aa: CASTLGTGIHEQFF; cdr3_nt: TGTGCCAGCACCCTAGGGACTGGAATACATGAGCAGTTCTTC
d_call: TRBD1; clone_size: .; v_call: TRBV7-9; cdr3_length: 14; j_call: TRBJ2-5; cdr3_aa: CASSRTGEQETQYF; cdr3_nt: TGTGCCAGCAGCCGGACAGGGGAACAAGAGACCCAGTACTTC
d_call: TRBD1; clone_size: .; v_call: TRBV2; cdr3_length: 16; j_call: TRBJ2-4; cdr3_aa: CASSEALRTGENIQYF; cdr3_nt: TGTGCCAGCAGTGAAGCGCTTCGGACAGGGGAAAACATTCAGTACTTC
d_call: TRBD1; clone_size: .; v_call: TRBV30; cdr3_length: 14; j_call: TRBJ1-4; cdr3_aa: CACGTDTTNEKLFF; cdr3_nt: TGTGCCTGCGGGACAGATACAACTAATGAAAAACTGTTTTTT
d_call: TRBD1; clone_size: .; v_call: TRBV6-6; cdr3_length: 14; j_call: TRBJ1-3; cdr3_aa: CASRTGDSGNTIYF; cdr3_nt: TGTGCCAGCAGGACAGGGGACTCTGGAAACACCATATATTTT
d_call: .; clone_size: .; v_call: TRBV18; cdr3_length: 13; j_call: TRBJ1-1; cdr3_aa: CASSPTRNTEAFF; cdr3_nt: TGTGCCAGCTCACCAACACGCAACACTGAAGCTTTCTTT
d_call: .; clone_size: .; v_call: TRBV13; cdr3_length: 14; j_call: TRBJ1-1; cdr3_aa: CASSSERGGTEAFF; cdr3_nt: TGTGCCAGCAGCTCAGAACGGGGAGGCACTGAAGCTTTCTTT
d_call: .; clone_size: .; v_call: TRBV6-1; cdr3_length: 13; j_call: TRBJ2-2; cdr3_aa: CASSELDTGELFF; cdr3_nt: TGTGCCAGCAGTGAACTAGACACCGGGGAGCTGTTTTTT
d_call: TRBD2; clone_size: .; v_call: TRBV9; cdr3_length: 18; j_call: TRBJ2-7; cdr3_aa: CASSVSPSGHLSSYEQYF; cdr3_nt: TGTGCCAGCAGCGTATCCCCTAGCGGGCATCTAAGCTCCTACGAGCAGTACTTC
d_call: .; clone_size: .; v_call: TRBV9; cdr3_length: 13; j_call: TRBJ2-5; cdr3_aa: CASSVEGAQTQYF; cdr3_nt: TGTGCCAGCAGCGTAGAGGGAGCTCAGACCCAGTACTTC
d_call: .; clone_size: .; v_call: TRBV4-3; cdr3_length: 14; j_call: TRBJ2-7; cdr3_aa: CASSPLDMPYEQYF; cdr3_nt: TGCGCCAGCAGCCCCTTGGACATGCCCTACGAGCAGTACTTC
d_call: .; clone_size: .; v_call: TRBV7-9; cdr3_length: 13; j_call: TRBJ1-1; cdr3_aa: CASSLGGGTEAFF; cdr3_nt: TGTGCCAGCAGCTTAGGTGGAGGCACTGAAGCTTTCTTT
d_call: .; clone_size: .; v_call: TRBV18; cdr3_length: 14; j_call: TRBJ1-5; cdr3_aa: CASSPSQGNQPQHF; cdr3_nt: TGTGCCAGCTCACCGTCGCAGGGGAATCAGCCCCAGCATTTT
d_call: .; clone_size: .; v_call: TRBV15; cdr3_length: 15; j_call: TRBJ1-6; cdr3_aa: CATSMEAAIGSPLHF; cdr3_nt: TGTGCCACCAGCATGGAGGCCGCCATTGGTTCACCCCTCCACTTT
d_call: .; clone_size: .; v_call: TRBV4-3; cdr3_length: 16; j_call: TRBJ2-6; cdr3_aa: CASSQEMSSGANVLTF; cdr3_nt: TGCGCCAGCAGCCAAGAGATGAGCTCTGGGGCCAACGTCCTGACTTTC
d_call: TRBD1; clone_size: .; v_call: TRBV2; cdr3_length: 15; j_call: TRBJ1-2; cdr3_aa: CASSAQGGPNYGYTF; cdr3_nt: TGTGCCAGCAGCGCCCAGGGGGGACCTAACTATGGCTACACCTTC
d_call: .; clone_size: .; v_call: TRBV2; cdr3_length: 12; j_call: TRBJ2-7; cdr3_aa: CASSTQGWEQYF; cdr3_nt: TGTGCCAGCAGTACACAGGGTTGGGAGCAGTACTTC
d_call: .; clone_size: few; v_call: TRBV6-5; cdr3_length: 14; j_call: TRBJ2-2; cdr3_aa: CASDRPSNTGELFF; cdr3_nt: TGTGCCTCCGACAGGCCTTCGAACACCGGGGAGCTGTTTTTT
d_call: TRBD1; clone_size: .; v_call: TRBV19; cdr3_length: 14; j_call: TRBJ1-6; cdr3_aa: CASSTTGDLSPLHF; cdr3_nt: TGTGCCAGTAGTACCACAGGGGATCTCTCACCCCTCCACTTT
d_call: .; clone_size: .; v_call: TRBV7-2; cdr3_length: 15; j_call: TRBJ1-1; cdr3_aa: CASSLYGAGNTEAFF; cdr3_nt: TGTGCCAGCAGCTTATATGGGGCCGGGAACACTGAAGCTTTCTTT
d_call: TRBD2; clone_size: .; v_call: TRBV6-4; cdr3_length: 17; j_call: TRBJ2-7; cdr3_aa: CASSDPGTSGIGYEQYF; cdr3_nt: TGTGCCAGCAGTGACCCCGGGACTAGCGGGATAGGCTACGAGCAGTACTTC
d_call: .; clone_size: .; v_call: TRBV28; cdr3_length: 17; j_call: TRBJ1-5; cdr3_aa: CASSGVVRQRYNQPQHF; cdr3_nt: TGTGCCAGCAGTGGGGTTGTCAGACAGCGATACAATCAGCCCCAGCATTTT
d_call: TRBD2; clone_size: .; v_call: TRBV10-3; cdr3_length: 15; j_call: TRBJ2-7; cdr3_aa: CAIRNHQREVSEQYF; cdr3_nt: TGTGCCATCAGGAACCACCAGCGGGAAGTGTCCGAGCAGTACTTC
d_call: .; clone_size: .; v_call: TRBV9; cdr3_length: 18; j_call: TRBJ2-1; cdr3_aa: CASSVSIGGAYSYNEQFF; cdr3_nt: TGTGCCAGCAGCGTATCGATTGGGGGGGCGTATTCCTACAATGAGCAGTTCTTC
d_call: .; clone_size: .; v_call: TRBV18; cdr3_length: 15; j_call: TRBJ1-3; cdr3_aa: CASSPIVTDGNTIYF; cdr3_nt: TGTGCCAGCTCACCCATCGTGACAGATGGAAACACCATATATTTT
d_call: TRBD2; clone_size: .; v_call: TRBV5-1; cdr3_length: 14; j_call: TRBJ2-3; cdr3_aa: CASSELATADTQYF; cdr3_nt: TGCGCCAGCAGCGAACTAGCGACGGCAGATACGCAGTATTTT
d_call: .; clone_size: .; v_call: TRBV5-5; cdr3_length: 13; j_call: TRBJ2-5; cdr3_aa: CASSLYGQETQYF; cdr3_nt: TGTGCCAGCAGCTTGTACGGCCAAGAGACCCAGTACTTC
d_call: .; clone_size: .; v_call: TRBV28; cdr3_length: 13; j_call: TRBJ1-1; cdr3_aa: CASSTQGYTEAFF; cdr3_nt: TGTGCCAGCAGTACTCAGGGATACACTGAAGCTTTCTTT
d_call: .; clone_size: .; v_call: TRBV4-2; cdr3_length: 15; j_call: TRBJ1-1; cdr3_aa: CASSQVTGSNTEAFF; cdr3_nt: TGTGCCAGCAGCCAAGTGACAGGATCGAACACTGAAGCTTTCTTT
d_call: TRBD1; clone_size: .; v_call: TRBV6-1; cdr3_length: 15; j_call: TRBJ1-5; cdr3_aa: CASKGTAHSNQPQHF; cdr3_nt: TGTGCCAGCAAAGGGACAGCGCATAGCAATCAGCCCCAGCATTTT
d_call: .; clone_size: once; v_call: TRBV9; cdr3_length: 15; j_call: TRBJ1-1; cdr3_aa: CASSVEGGWNTEAFF; cdr3_nt: TGTGCCAGCAGCGTGGAGGGAGGATGGAACACTGAAGCTTTCTTT
d_call: .; clone_size: .; v_call: TRBV7-8; cdr3_length: 14; j_call: TRBJ2-7; cdr3_aa: CASSVRQGSYEQYF; cdr3_nt: TGTGCCAGCAGCGTCCGGCAGGGAAGCTACGAGCAGTACTTC